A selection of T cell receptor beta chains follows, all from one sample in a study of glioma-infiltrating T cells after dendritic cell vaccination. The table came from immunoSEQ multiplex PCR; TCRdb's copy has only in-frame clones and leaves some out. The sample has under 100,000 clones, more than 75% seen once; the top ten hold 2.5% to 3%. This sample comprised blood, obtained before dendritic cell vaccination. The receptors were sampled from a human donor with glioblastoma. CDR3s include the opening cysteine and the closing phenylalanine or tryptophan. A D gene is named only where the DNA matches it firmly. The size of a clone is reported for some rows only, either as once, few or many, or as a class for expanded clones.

CDR3nt: TGTGCCAGCAGCTTAGGTCCTAGCGGGCTCTACAATGAGCAGTTCTTC
CDR3aa: CASSLGPSGLYNEQFF
abundance: -
j_gene: TRBJ2-1
d_gene: TRBD2
v_gene: TRBV7-2

CDR3nt: TGCGCCAGCAGCCAAGAAGGATTGGGAAGGGGGCAGTACTTC
CDR3aa: CASSQEGLGRGQYF
abundance: -
j_gene: TRBJ2-7
d_gene: -
v_gene: TRBV4-1

CDR3nt: TGCGCCAGCAGTGAAAGGGGGGATACGCAGTATTTT
CDR3aa: CASSERGDTQYF
abundance: few
j_gene: TRBJ2-3
d_gene: -
v_gene: TRBV10-2

CDR3nt: TGTGCCAGCAGCAAACGGGAGCCGGGAGGGCCAATTGAGACCCAGTACTTC
CDR3aa: CASSKREPGGPIETQYF
abundance: -
j_gene: TRBJ2-5
d_gene: -
v_gene: TRBV21-1

CDR3nt: TGTGCCAGCAGCTGGGGGGGACAGGGGGCCGGGGAGCTGTTTTTT
CDR3aa: CASSWGGQGAGELFF
abundance: -
j_gene: TRBJ2-2
d_gene: TRBD1
v_gene: TRBV5-6

CDR3nt: TGCAGCGTTTCCCCCTTTCCGGGACAGGGAAACACTGAAGCTTTCTTT
CDR3aa: CSVSPFPGQGNTEAFF
abundance: few
j_gene: TRBJ1-1
d_gene: TRBD1
v_gene: TRBV29-1

CDR3nt: TGCGCCAGCAGCACTCGGACAGGGATGGAGACCCAGTACTTC
CDR3aa: CASSTRTGMETQYF
abundance: -
j_gene: TRBJ2-5
d_gene: TRBD1
v_gene: TRBV5-1

CDR3nt: TGTGCCAGCAGTAGAGGCGGGGGGGCGGTTGACAATGAGCAGTTCTTC
CDR3aa: CASSRGGGAVDNEQFF
abundance: -
j_gene: TRBJ2-1
d_gene: TRBD2
v_gene: TRBV28

CDR3nt: TGCGCCAGCAGCCCCTGGGGGACACTTAACACCGGGGAGCTGTTTTTT
CDR3aa: CASSPWGTLNTGELFF
abundance: -
j_gene: TRBJ2-2
d_gene: -
v_gene: TRBV5-1

CDR3nt: TGTGCCAGTAGTATGACTAGCGGAGGGGAGCTGTTTTTT
CDR3aa: CASSMTSGGELFF
abundance: -
j_gene: TRBJ2-2
d_gene: TRBD2
v_gene: TRBV19

CDR3nt: TGCGCCAGCAGCTTGGAAGAGGGAGGCTACACCTTC
CDR3aa: CASSLEEGGYTF
abundance: few
j_gene: TRBJ1-2
d_gene: -
v_gene: TRBV5-1

CDR3nt: TGTGCCAGCTCATCCTCACGACAGGGGGCTATGTACGAGCAGTACTTC
CDR3aa: CASSSSRQGAMYEQYF
abundance: -
j_gene: TRBJ2-7
d_gene: TRBD1
v_gene: TRBV18

CDR3nt: TGTGCCAGCAGCTTACCAGGAGGTGAAAAACTGTTTTTT
CDR3aa: CASSLPGGEKLFF
abundance: -
j_gene: TRBJ1-4
d_gene: -
v_gene: TRBV7-9

CDR3nt: TGTGCCAGCAGTGATCTAAAGGCTTTCTTT
CDR3aa: CASSDLKAFF
abundance: -
j_gene: TRBJ1-1
d_gene: -
v_gene: TRBV2

CDR3nt: TGTGCCAGCAGCTTAACTAGCGGGAGGGCCACAGATACGCAGTATTTT
CDR3aa: CASSLTSGRATDTQYF
abundance: few
j_gene: TRBJ2-3
d_gene: TRBD2
v_gene: TRBV7-9

CDR3nt: TGCGCCAGCAGCGGACAGGGTAGTGGAGAGACCCAGTACTTC
CDR3aa: CASSGQGSGETQYF
abundance: -
j_gene: TRBJ2-5
d_gene: TRBD1
v_gene: TRBV5-1

CDR3nt: TGCGCCAGCAGCTTGAGAGCCGGGACAGGGGATAACTATGGCTACACCTTC
CDR3aa: CASSLRAGTGDNYGYTF
abundance: -
j_gene: TRBJ1-2
d_gene: TRBD1
v_gene: TRBV5-1

CDR3nt: TGTGCCAGCAGTTTATCTCCCGGGACAGCAAACACTGAAGCTTTCTTT
CDR3aa: CASSLSPGTANTEAFF
abundance: -
j_gene: TRBJ1-1
d_gene: TRBD1
v_gene: TRBV27

CDR3nt: TGTGCCAGCAGTGACTCTGAACTCTCTAATGAGCAGTTCTTC
CDR3aa: CASSDSELSNEQFF
abundance: -
j_gene: TRBJ2-1
d_gene: -
v_gene: TRBV6-4

CDR3nt: TGCGCCAGCAGCAGGGACAGGAACTCCTACGAGCAGTACTTC
CDR3aa: CASSRDRNSYEQYF
abundance: -
j_gene: TRBJ2-7
d_gene: TRBD1
v_gene: TRBV4-1

CDR3nt: TGTGCCAGCAGCCATCGAGACAGATTGGGCGAAAAACTGTTTTTT
CDR3aa: CASSHRDRLGEKLFF
abundance: -
j_gene: TRBJ1-4
d_gene: -
v_gene: TRBV14

CDR3nt: TGTGCCAGCAGTAGGGCAGGGGGCCAAGAGACCCAGTACTTC
CDR3aa: CASSRAGGQETQYF
abundance: -
j_gene: TRBJ2-5
d_gene: TRBD1
v_gene: TRBV25-1

CDR3nt: TGTGCCAGCAGTTACGGTGTCGGGACCTACGAGCAGTACTTC
CDR3aa: CASSYGVGTYEQYF
abundance: -
j_gene: TRBJ2-7
d_gene: -
v_gene: TRBV6-5

CDR3nt: TGTGCCAGCAGCGTACTAGCGGGGGGAAGCATGGGGGAGACCCAGTACTTC
CDR3aa: CASSVLAGGSMGETQYF
abundance: -
j_gene: TRBJ2-5
d_gene: TRBD2
v_gene: TRBV5-4

CDR3nt: TGTGCCAGCAGCCCACAGGGTACTGGGAGTCAGCCCCAGCATTTT
CDR3aa: CASSPQGTGSQPQHF
abundance: -
j_gene: TRBJ1-5
d_gene: -
v_gene: TRBV7-9

CDR3nt: TGTGCCAGCAGCAAAGATAGACAGATGGTAGATGAAAAACTGTTTTTT
CDR3aa: CASSKDRQMVDEKLFF
abundance: -
j_gene: TRBJ1-4
d_gene: -
v_gene: TRBV5-6

CDR3nt: TGTGCCAGCAGCTCCCGGGGGGGAGCTTATAGCAATCAGCCCCAGCATTTT
CDR3aa: CASSSRGGAYSNQPQHF
abundance: once
j_gene: TRBJ1-5
d_gene: -
v_gene: TRBV5-6

CDR3nt: TGTGCCAGCAGCCCCCGACAGGGGCAACATGGCTACACCTTC
CDR3aa: CASSPRQGQHGYTF
abundance: few
j_gene: TRBJ1-2
d_gene: TRBD1
v_gene: TRBV11-2

CDR3nt: TGTGCCAGCAGCCCCTCAGCGTACCAAGAGACCCAGTACTTC
CDR3aa: CASSPSAYQETQYF
abundance: -
j_gene: TRBJ2-5
d_gene: -
v_gene: TRBV5-6

CDR3nt: TGCGCCAGCAGCTTGCGGGACAGTGGGTTCTATGGCTACACCTTC
CDR3aa: CASSLRDSGFYGYTF
abundance: -
j_gene: TRBJ1-2
d_gene: TRBD1
v_gene: TRBV5-1

CDR3nt: TGCGCCAGCAGCTTGGCCGGGTGGGACTCTGAAGCTTTCTTT
CDR3aa: CASSLAGWDSEAFF
abundance: -
j_gene: TRBJ1-1
d_gene: -
v_gene: TRBV5-1

CDR3nt: TGTGCCAGCAGTTACGGACAGGGAGGCACCGGGGAGCTGTTTTTT
CDR3aa: CASSYGQGGTGELFF
abundance: -
j_gene: TRBJ2-2
d_gene: TRBD1
v_gene: TRBV6-6

CDR3nt: TGTGCCAGCACCTTGACAAGACAGGGGATCGGGGAGCTGTTTTTT
CDR3aa: CASTLTRQGIGELFF
abundance: -
j_gene: TRBJ2-2
d_gene: TRBD1
v_gene: TRBV13

CDR3nt: TGTGCCAGCAGCCCCCGGACAGGGCTGGGGTACGAGCAGTACTTC
CDR3aa: CASSPRTGLGYEQYF
abundance: once
j_gene: TRBJ2-7
d_gene: TRBD1
v_gene: TRBV7-2

CDR3nt: TGTGCCAGCTCACCACTAAGTCTGACACCCCTTAGCACAGATACGCAGTATTTT
CDR3aa: CASSPLSLTPLSTDTQYF
abundance: -
j_gene: TRBJ2-3
d_gene: -
v_gene: TRBV18

CDR3nt: TGTGCCAGCAGCCAAGCCGGGCAGGGGGGACAGGGACTCTACGAGCAGTACTTC
CDR3aa: CASSQAGQGGQGLYEQYF
abundance: once
j_gene: TRBJ2-7
d_gene: TRBD1
v_gene: TRBV4-2

CDR3nt: TGTGCCATCAGTCAGCGGCGGACTAGCGGACTTCAGGGAGATACGCAGTATTTT
CDR3aa: CAISQRRTSGLQGDTQYF
abundance: few
j_gene: TRBJ2-3
d_gene: TRBD2
v_gene: TRBV10-3

CDR3nt: TGTGCCTGGAGTGTACGGGCGGGAGTAGGAGAGCAGTACTTC
CDR3aa: CAWSVRAGVGEQYF
abundance: -
j_gene: TRBJ2-7
d_gene: TRBD2
v_gene: TRBV30

CDR3nt: TGCGCCAGCTGCCTGGAGGATAGAAACACCATATATTTT
CDR3aa: CASCLEDRNTIYF
abundance: -
j_gene: TRBJ1-3
d_gene: -
v_gene: TRBV10-2

CDR3nt: TGCGCCAGCAGCTTGTACTCCTTAGGGGTCGTGAACACTGAAGCTTTCTTT
CDR3aa: CASSLYSLGVVNTEAFF
abundance: -
j_gene: TRBJ1-1
d_gene: -
v_gene: TRBV5-1